This T cell receptor (beta chain) was recorded in a study of T cell responses to AZD1222 COVID-19 vaccine (dated by TCRdb to the early 2020s). For the wider study: AZD1222 recipients with second doses at about 4 weeks or about 12 weeks were pooled, because spike-specific TCR depth and breadth did not differ between schedules. Trial participants were enrolled by age into subgroups of 18-55, 56-69 and 70-plus years, and roughly 160, 29 and 62 TCR-sequenced participants, respectively, were included in these subgroups. A total of approximately 230 trial participants underwent TCR sequencing, of whom around 200 received two doses of AZD1222 and around 25 received two doses of the MenACWY control vaccine. Overall results and qualifications from the work: Only a handful of AZD1222 recipients were SARS-CoV-2 seropositive at baseline, limiting conclusions about previously exposed vaccinees. Participants were mostly white British, with more females than males. The authors suggested clonal diversity may have been underestimated. The whole spike protein was spanned by vaccine-associated CD4 TCRs, and dominant responses were seen in regions 160-218 and 743-854. Because no day 14 peak-response samples were available, the repertoires could be characterized only after the peak T cell response. Spike-specific TCR breadth and depth rose significantly after two AZD1222 doses compared with day 0 and with MenACWY recipients. In the small 56-69-year group, the increase in depth fell short of significance, most likely because of low power. Reportedly, almost half of the unique spike-specific TCRs recognized epitopes lying outside the regions that are mutated in the B.1.351 and B.1.1.7 variants.

Concerning this clone itself: The antigen it recognizes is unknown. Base quality data are lacking; no much larger clone is found one base away.

The sample's time point label is to be understood as: baseline before first vaccination. The vaccinee samples were drawn from two UK trials, COV001 and COV002, one of which was a single-blind randomized controlled phase 2/3 trial testing AZD1222 (ChAdOx1 nCoV-19) in healthy adults. For TCRbeta chain sequencing, PBMC samples from trial participants were taken at day 0 and at day 28 after the second dose. The cysteine opens and the phenylalanine closes a CDR3 of 14 amino acids. Solely the CDR3 DNA is kept, with 42 bases framed from the first base. The germline V gene (reference sequence) specifies LNHDA as CDR1 and SQIVND as CDR2. Trimming takes 4 bases off V and 2 bases off J; junction bases not matched to a gene: 2. The CDR3 regions of human TCRbeta chains were subjected to immunosequencing. On the authors' methods: TCRs in the repertoires were matched against a reference library of SARS-CoV-2-specific TCRs that had been generated with the MIRA antigen-specificity platform. Breadth was defined as the fraction of unique TCRs that were SARS-CoV-2-associated, and depth was defined as the fraction of total T cells that were SARS-CoV-2-associated. Using the MIRA data, each spike-specific TCR was mapped to the spike region that the TCR reacts to and placed in a CD4 or CD8 class. Log10-transformed breadth and depth values were compared by one-way ANOVA with Sidak's multiple comparisons tests. As stored in TCRdb, this immuneACCESS dataset retains in-frame rearrangements with V and J assigned. A fraction of the clones does not appear; measured against another copy, unresolved V genes explain less than half of the discrepancy, and the remainder lacks a known reason. D and trimming come from the DNA, and the V and J calls and clone size come from that table. A total of 95,000 to 130,000 clones appear in this sample, roughly 87% of them only once. The ten biggest clones cover around 7.5% of the sample.

The rearrangement combines TRBV19 with TRBJ1-2, and 9 junction bases match TRBD1. This TCR derives from an adult in good health. This specimen consisted of peripheral blood, obtained on day 0 of AZD1222 vaccination. The nucleotides are TGTGCCAGTAGTAGAGGACAGGGGAACTATGGCTACACCTTC. This sequence encodes CASSRGQGNYGYTF. Here the CDR3 is joined to the reference TRBV19 and TRBJ1-2 genes, and the full variable domain is: DGGITQSPKYLFRKEGQNVTLSCEQNLNHDAMYWYRQDPGQGLRLIYYSQIVNDFQKGDIAEGYSVSREKKESFPLTVTSAQKNPTAFYLCASSRGQGNYGYTFGSGTRLTVV.